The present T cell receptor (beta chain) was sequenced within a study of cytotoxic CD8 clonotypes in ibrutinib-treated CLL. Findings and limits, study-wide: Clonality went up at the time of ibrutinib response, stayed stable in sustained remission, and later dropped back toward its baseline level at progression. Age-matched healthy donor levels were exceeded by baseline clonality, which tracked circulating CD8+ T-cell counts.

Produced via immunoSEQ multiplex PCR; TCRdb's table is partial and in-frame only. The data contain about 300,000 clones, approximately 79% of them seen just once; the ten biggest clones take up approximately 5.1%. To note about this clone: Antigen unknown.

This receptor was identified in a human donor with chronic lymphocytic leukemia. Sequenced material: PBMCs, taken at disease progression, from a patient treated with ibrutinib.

The CDR3 region is CASSPDSSYEQYF. CDR3 nucleotides: TGCGCCAGCAGCCCGGACAGCTCCTACGAGCAGTACTTC. The J gene is TRBJ2-7, the V gene TRBV5-1; D perhaps matches TRBD1 (6 bases). CDR1 is SGHRS and CDR2 is YFSETQ in the germline V gene. Trimming left V 4 bases short and J 0 bases short, with 8 bases between. The CDR3 loop spans 13 amino acids.